A single sample is the source of the 6 T cell receptor beta chains below, sequenced in a study of tumor T cells in aggressive B-cell lymphoma. Using immunoSEQ multiplex PCR, the repertoire was profiled, and TCRdb retains in-frame clones only, with some absent. The data hold about 3,100 clones, with roughly 69% observed a single time. Sequenced material: tumor tissue. These receptors were collected from an adult with diffuse large B cell lymphoma.

The chain links TRBV5-6 to TRBJ1-2, with a tentative D call TRBD1 (5 bases). Germline lookup yields CDR1 SGHDT and CDR2 YYEEEE. Trimming stripped 3 bases from V and 5 bases from J, with 11 bases between. The CDR3 totals 13 residues. CDR3 protein: CASSSPGPYGYTF. The CDR3 coding sequence is TGTGCCAGCAGCTCTCCAGGGCCGTATGGCTACACCTTC.

This chain links TRBV5-8 with TRBJ2-5; possibly TRBD1 for D (6 bases). The CDR3 is 12 residues long. V lost 1 base and J lost 13, with 14 bases in between. The V gene's germline CDR1 is SGHTS and CDR2 YDEGEE. The CDR3 DNA follows: TGTGCCAGCAGCTTGTCTCTTTCAGGGGCGTACTTC. This codes for CASSLSLSGAYF.

This clone occurred a few times. The chain links TRBV5-1 to TRBJ2-7; 7 positions match TRBD1. The CDR3 extends over 14 amino acids. Trimming cost V 4 bases and J 8 bases; bases outside gene matches: 12. The germline gives CDR1 SGHRS, CDR2 YFSETQ. The CDR3 here is CASSDRDSLTKQYF. CDR3 coding DNA: TGCGCCAGCAGCGACCGGGACAGCCTTACCAAGCAGTACTTC.

This clone showed up just once. V gene TRBV18 combines with J gene TRBJ1-2; tentatively, D is TRBD1 (5 bases). V dropped 3 bases and J dropped 4 bases, with 12 bases sitting between them. This CDR3 comprises 14 residues. Germline V CDR1 and CDR2: KGHSH, LQKENI. Here the CDR3 DNA reads TGTGCCAGCTCACCCTCCCAGGGTACCTATGGCTACACCTTC. Residues: CASSPSQGTYGYTF.

CDR3 amino acids: CASRLQGGTGNTIYF. Here the CDR3 DNA reads TGTGCCAGCAGACTACAGGGGGGGACTGGAAACACCATATATTTT. This rearrangement joins TRBV6-5 to TRBJ1-3; TRBD1 matches at 8 bases. The CDR3 contains 15 residues. With 6 bases clipped from V and 2 bases from J, the junction kept 6 bases outside the gene matches. Germline-derived CDR1 and CDR2 are MNHEY and SVGAGI.

This chain uses TRBV4-1 with TRBJ2-1, with a tentative D call TRBD2 (6 bases). V shed 0 bases and J shed 7 bases, with 16 bases lying between them. Germline-derived CDR1 and CDR2 are MGHRA and YSYEKL. CDR3 length: 16 amino acids. CDR3 sequence reads: CASSQELAVIVNEQFF. The CDR3 DNA reads as TGCGCCAGCAGCCAAGAATTAGCGGTAATAGTGAATGAGCAGTTCTTC.